The T cell receptor beta chain under discussion was sequenced for a study of metastatic and nonmetastatic thyroid tumors. Turning to the study itself: Repertoires from malignant and benign thyroid patients were compared across blood and tumor or nodule tissue.

Points from the study as a whole: It was reported that TCR beta diversity was significantly higher in malignant thyroid tumors than benign nodules, in blood and tumor.

Original processing notes: Clinicopathological groups of papillary thyroid cancer showed CDR3 differences that were used to build a distant-metastasis classifier. TCRdb re-processed the PCR reads through MiXCR. TCRdb's processing, not the study's, gives the V and J calls here. The profile shows under 20,000 clones, approximately 16% of them singletons. Thyroid surgery took place with no prior treatment in any patient. The V end lost 3 bases, the J end lost 8 bases, and 10 bases lay between the germline ends. The CDR3 has 12 amino acids. CDR1 and CDR2 (germline): MGHDK, SYGVNS. This clone occurred many times. Its antigen is currently unknown.

This TCR came from a male donor with papillary thyroid cancer or a benign thyroid nodule (not recorded which). Some clones in this sample may be carry-over from other donors' samples. Sequencing was performed on blood. The chain is built from TRBV25-1 and TRBJ1-1; D not resolved. The CDR3 sequence: CASSDGYREAFF. Written as DNA, the CDR3 is TGTGCCAGCAGTGATGGGTATAGGGAAGCTTTCTTT. Complete variable domain (other parts from reference TRBV25-1 and TRBJ1-1): EADIYQTPRYLVIGTGKKITLECSQTMGHDKMYWYQQDPGMELHLIHYSYGVNSTEKGDLSSESTVSRIRTEHFPLTLESARPSHTSQYLCASSDGYREAFFGQGTRLTVV.